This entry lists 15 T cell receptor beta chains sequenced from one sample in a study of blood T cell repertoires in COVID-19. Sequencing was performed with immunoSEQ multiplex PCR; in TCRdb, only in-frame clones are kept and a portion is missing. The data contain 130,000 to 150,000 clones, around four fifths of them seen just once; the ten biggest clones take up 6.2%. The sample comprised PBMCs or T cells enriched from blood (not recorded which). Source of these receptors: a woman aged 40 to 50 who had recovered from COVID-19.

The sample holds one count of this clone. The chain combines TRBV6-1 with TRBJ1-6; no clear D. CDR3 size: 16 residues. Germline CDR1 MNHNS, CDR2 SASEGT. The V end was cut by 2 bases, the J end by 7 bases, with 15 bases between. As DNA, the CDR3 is TGTGCCAGCAGTGAACTGAGACCCGAGGCCAATTCACCCCTCCACTTT. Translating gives CASSELRPEANSPLHF.

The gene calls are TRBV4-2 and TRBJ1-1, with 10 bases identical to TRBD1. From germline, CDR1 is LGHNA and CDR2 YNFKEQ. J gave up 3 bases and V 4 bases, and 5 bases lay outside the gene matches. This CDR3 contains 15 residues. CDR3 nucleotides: TGTGCCAGCAGCCCGGAGGACAGGGGGTACACTGAAGCTTTCTTT. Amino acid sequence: CASSPEDRGYTEAFF.

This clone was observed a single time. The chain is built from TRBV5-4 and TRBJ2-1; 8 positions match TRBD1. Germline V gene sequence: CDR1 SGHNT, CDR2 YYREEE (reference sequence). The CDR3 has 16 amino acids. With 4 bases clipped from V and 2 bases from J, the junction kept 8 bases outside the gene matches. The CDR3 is CASSRARDRTYNEQFF. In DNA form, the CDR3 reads TGTGCCAGCAGCCGGGCCCGGGACAGGACCTACAATGAGCAGTTCTTC.

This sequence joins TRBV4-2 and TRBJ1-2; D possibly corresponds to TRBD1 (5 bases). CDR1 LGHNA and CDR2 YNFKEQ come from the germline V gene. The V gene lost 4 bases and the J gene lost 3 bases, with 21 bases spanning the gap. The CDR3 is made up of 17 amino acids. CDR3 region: CASSPRTGVLLDYGYTF. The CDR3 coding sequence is TGTGCCAGCAGCCCTAGAACAGGAGTCCTCTTGGACTATGGCTACACCTTC.

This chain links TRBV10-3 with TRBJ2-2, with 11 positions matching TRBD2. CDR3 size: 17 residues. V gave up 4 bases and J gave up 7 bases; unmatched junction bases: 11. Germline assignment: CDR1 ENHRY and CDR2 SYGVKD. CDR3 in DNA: TGTGCCATCAGTGCCGGGACTAGCGGTAGTAGGAGCGGGGAGCTGTTTTTT. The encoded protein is CAISAGTSGSRSGELFF.

This CDR3 reads CASSLTGNGYTF. CDR3 coding DNA: TGTGCCAGCAGCTTAACAGGGAATGGCTACACCTTC. This chain connects TRBV7-8 to TRBJ1-2; D is perhaps TRBD1 (6 bases). Per germline, CDR1 SGHVS and CDR2 FQNEAQ. Trimming took 2 bases from V and 6 from J, leaving 7 bases between them. CDR3 length: 12 amino acids. The variable domain in full, with the rest retrieved from reference TRBV7-8 and TRBJ1-2, is GAGVSQSPRYKVAKRGQDVALRCDPISGHVSLFWYQQALGQGPEFLTYFQNEAQLDKSGLPSDRFFAERPEGSVSTLKIQRTQQEDSAVYLCASSLTGNGYTFGSGTRLTVV.

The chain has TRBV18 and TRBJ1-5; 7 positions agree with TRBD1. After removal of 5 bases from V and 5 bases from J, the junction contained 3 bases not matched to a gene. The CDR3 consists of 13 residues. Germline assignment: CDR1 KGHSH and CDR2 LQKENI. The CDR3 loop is CASSGTEYQPQHF. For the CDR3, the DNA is TGTGCCAGCTCAGGGACAGAGTATCAGCCCCAGCATTTT.

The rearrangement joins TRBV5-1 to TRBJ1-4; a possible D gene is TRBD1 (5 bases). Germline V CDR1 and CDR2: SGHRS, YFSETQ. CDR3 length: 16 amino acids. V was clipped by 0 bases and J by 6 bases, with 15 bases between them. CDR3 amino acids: CASSLGRGEDDEKLFF. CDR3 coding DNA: TGCGCCAGCAGCTTGGGGCGGGGGGAAGATGATGAAAAACTGTTTTTT.

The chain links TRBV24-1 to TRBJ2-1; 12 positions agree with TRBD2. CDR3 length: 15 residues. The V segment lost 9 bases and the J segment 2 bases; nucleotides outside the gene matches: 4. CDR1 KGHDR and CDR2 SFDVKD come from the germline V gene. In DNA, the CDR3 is TGTGCCACCCGTCGGACTAGCGGGACCTACAATGAGCAGTTCTTC. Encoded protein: CATRRTSGTYNEQFF.

CDR3 coding DNA: TGTGCCAGCAGCTTACTAACCGAGGGCCACGAGCAGTACTTC. Translating gives CASSLLTEGHEQYF. The chain joins TRBV7-9 to TRBJ2-7; D is possibly TRBD2 (5 bases). Trimming removed 2 bases from V and 5 bases from J, with 13 bases in between. The CDR3 has 14 amino acids. Germline V gives CDR1 SEHNR, CDR2 FQNEAQ (reference sequence).

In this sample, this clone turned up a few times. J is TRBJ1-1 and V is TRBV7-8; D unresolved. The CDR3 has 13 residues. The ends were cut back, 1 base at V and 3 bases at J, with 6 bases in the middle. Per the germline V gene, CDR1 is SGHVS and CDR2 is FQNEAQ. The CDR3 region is CASSLGTDTEAFF. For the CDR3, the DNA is TGTGCCAGCAGCTTAGGGACTGACACTGAAGCTTTCTTT.

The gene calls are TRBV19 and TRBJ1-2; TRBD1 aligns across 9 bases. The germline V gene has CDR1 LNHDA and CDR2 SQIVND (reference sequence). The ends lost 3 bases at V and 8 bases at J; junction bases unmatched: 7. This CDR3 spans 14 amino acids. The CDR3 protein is CASSMGQGPGGYTF. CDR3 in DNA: TGTGCCAGTAGTATGGGACAGGGTCCGGGAGGCTACACCTTC.

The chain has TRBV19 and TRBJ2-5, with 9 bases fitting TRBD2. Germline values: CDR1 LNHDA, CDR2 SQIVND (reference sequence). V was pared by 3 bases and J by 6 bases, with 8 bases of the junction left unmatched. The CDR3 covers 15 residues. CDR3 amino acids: CASSMGGRAAKTQYF. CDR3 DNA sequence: TGTGCCAGTAGTATGGGCGGGAGGGCCGCTAAGACCCAGTACTTC. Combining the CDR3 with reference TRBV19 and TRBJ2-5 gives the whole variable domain DGGITQSPKYLFRKEGQNVTLSCEQNLNHDAMYWYRQDPGQGLRLIYYSQIVNDFQKGDIAEGYSVSREKKESFPLTVTSAQKNPTAFYLCASSMGGRAAKTQYFGPGTRLLVL.

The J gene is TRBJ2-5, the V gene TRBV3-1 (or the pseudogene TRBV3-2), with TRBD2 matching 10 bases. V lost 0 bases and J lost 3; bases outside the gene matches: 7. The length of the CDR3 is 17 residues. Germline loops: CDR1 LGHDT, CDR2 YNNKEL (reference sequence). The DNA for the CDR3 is TGTGCCAGCAGCCAAGATTCAAGCGGGAGGGGAAAAGAGACCCAGTACTTC. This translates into CASSQDSSGRGKETQYF.

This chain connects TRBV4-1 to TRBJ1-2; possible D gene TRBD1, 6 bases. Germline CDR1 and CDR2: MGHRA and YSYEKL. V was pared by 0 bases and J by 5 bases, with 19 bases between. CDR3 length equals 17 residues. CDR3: CASSQDLLRAGVYGYTF. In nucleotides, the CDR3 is TGCGCCAGCAGCCAAGATCTTCTAAGGGCAGGGGTTTATGGCTACACCTTC.